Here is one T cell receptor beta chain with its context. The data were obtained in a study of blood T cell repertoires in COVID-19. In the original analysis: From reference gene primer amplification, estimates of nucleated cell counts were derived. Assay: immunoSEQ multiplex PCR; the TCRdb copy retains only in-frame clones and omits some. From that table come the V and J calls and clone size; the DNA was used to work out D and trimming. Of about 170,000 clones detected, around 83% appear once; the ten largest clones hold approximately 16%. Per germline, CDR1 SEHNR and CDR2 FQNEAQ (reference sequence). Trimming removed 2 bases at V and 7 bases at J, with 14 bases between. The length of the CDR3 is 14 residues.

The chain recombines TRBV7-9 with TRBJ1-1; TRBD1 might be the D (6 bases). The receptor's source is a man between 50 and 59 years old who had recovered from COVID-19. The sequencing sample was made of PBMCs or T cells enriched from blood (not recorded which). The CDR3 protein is CASSLLQGGNEAFF. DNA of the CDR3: TGTGCCAGCAGCTTATTACAGGGCGGTAATGAAGCTTTCTTT. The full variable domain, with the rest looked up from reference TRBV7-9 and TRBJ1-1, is DTGVSQNPRHKITKRGQNVTFRCDPISEHNRLYWYRQTLGQGPEFLTYFQNEAQLEKSRLLSDRFSAERPKGSFSTLEIQRTEQGDSAMYLCASSLLQGGNEAFFGQGTRLTVV.